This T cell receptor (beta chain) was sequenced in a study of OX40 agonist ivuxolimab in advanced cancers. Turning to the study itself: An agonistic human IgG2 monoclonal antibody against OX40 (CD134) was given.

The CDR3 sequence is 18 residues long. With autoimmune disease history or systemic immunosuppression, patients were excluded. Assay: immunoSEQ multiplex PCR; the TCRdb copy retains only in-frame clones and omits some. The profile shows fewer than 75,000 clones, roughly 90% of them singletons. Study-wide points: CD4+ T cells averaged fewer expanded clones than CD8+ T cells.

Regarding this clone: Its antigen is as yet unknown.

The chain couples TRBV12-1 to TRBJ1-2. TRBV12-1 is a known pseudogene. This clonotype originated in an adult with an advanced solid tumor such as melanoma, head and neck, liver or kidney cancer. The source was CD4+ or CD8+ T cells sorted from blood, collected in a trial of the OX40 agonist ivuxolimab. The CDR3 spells CASSPGGVRQGKNYGYTF. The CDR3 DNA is TGTGCCAGCAGCCCGGGAGGGGTCCGACAGGGGAAGAACTATGGCTACACCTTC.